The present T cell receptor beta chain was sequenced within a study of T cells in Graves' hyperthyroidism and ophthalmopathy. Overall study: Prior to any treatment, at the point of initial diagnosis, peripheral blood was collected.

Study-level points and caveats: Ophthalmopathy got predicted by the model a median approximately 6 months before its onset.

Researchers took RNA transcripts and amplified the TCR beta CDR3 regions from them. TCR CDR3 underwent first-round RT-PCR with the HTBI primer set. TCRdb reanalysed the multiplex PCR reads using MiXCR and keeps one entry per CDR3 protein. This table holds some 500,000 distinct CDR3 sequences, 15% to 20% found once. Exclusion followed for patients with uncontrolled infection, other autoimmune disease, pregnancy or lactation. It was 10 ml of fresh peripheral blood that supplied the PBMCs. This clonotype was seen many times. Its antigen remains unidentified. Germline CDR1 and CDR2: MNHNS and SASEGT. There are 15 residues in the CDR3. V dropped 5 bases and J dropped 1; count of bases not matched to a gene: 5.

Specimen: blood. The receptor comes from a woman in her twenties or thirties with Graves' ophthalmopathy. The chain couples TRBV6-1 to TRBJ1-5, with 7 bases aligning to TRBD1. CDR3 in amino acids: CASSTGTASNQPQHF. CDR3 nucleotides: TGTGCCAGCAGTACTGGGACAGCAAGCAATCAGCCCCAGCATTTT.